This T cell receptor beta chain was found in a study of OX40 agonist ivuxolimab in advanced cancers. Turning to the study itself: Therapy given before enrollment (anti-PD-1, anti-PD-L1 or anti-CTLA-4) was allowed, and 40% to 50% had some. Three patients responded partially, comprising one with hepatocellular carcinoma and two with cutaneous melanoma.

General study findings and limits: The antigens recognized by the expanded peripheral T cells, that is their antigen specificity, were not determined.

Germline values: CDR1 ENHRY, CDR2 SYGVKD. Trimming took 9 bases from V and 2 from J; bases not matched to a gene: 6. This CDR3 comprises 14 residues. The repertoire was sequenced with immunoSEQ multiplex PCR; TCRdb's copy has only in-frame clones and lacks some. The repertoire holds around 50,000 clones, with 81% as singletons. About this clone itself: Its antigen is currently unknown.

The specimen comprised CD4+ or CD8+ T cells sorted from blood, sampled in a trial of the OX40 agonist ivuxolimab. The V and J genes are TRBV10-3 and TRBJ2-3; TRBD1 matches 9 bases. The receptor was derived from an adult with an advanced solid tumor such as melanoma, head and neck, liver or kidney cancer. The CDR3 loop is CAIRTGEVTDTQYF. Written as DNA, the CDR3 is TGTGCCATTAGGACAGGGGAGGTCACAGATACGCAGTATTTT.